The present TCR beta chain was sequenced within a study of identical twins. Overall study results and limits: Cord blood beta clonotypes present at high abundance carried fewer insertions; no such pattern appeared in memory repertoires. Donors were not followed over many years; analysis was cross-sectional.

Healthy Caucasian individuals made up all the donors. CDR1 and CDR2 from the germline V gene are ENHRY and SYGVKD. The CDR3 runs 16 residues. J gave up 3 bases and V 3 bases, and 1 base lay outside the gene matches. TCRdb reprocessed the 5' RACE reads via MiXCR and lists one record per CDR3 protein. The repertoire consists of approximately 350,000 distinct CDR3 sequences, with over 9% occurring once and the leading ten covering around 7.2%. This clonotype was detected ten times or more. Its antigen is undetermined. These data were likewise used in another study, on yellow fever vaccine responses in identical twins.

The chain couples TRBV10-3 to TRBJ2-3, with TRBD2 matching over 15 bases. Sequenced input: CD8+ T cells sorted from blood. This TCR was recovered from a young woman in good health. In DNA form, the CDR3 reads TGTGCCATCAGTGAAGGGACTAGCGGGGGGACAGATACGCAGTATTTT. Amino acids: CAISEGTSGGTDTQYF.